Following are 22 T cell receptor beta chains from one sample sequenced in a study of blood T cells in healthy people across ages. Primed by a sample-barcoded 5' primer and a J-beta primer mix, a second PCR proceeded for about 6 to 11 cycles. MiXCR was run by TCRdb on the 5' RACE reads, yielding one entry per CDR3 protein. The data show 1.6 million or so distinct CDR3 sequences, roughly 32% seen once. Sequenced material: blood. Source of these receptors: a woman under 40 in good health.

This clonotype was counted a few times. V and J are TRBV28 and TRBJ2-1, with D perhaps TRBD1 or TRBD2 (5 bases each). Per the germline V gene, CDR1 is MDHEN and CDR2 is SYDVKM. The CDR3 runs to 16 residues. Trimming removed 4 bases from V and 8 bases from J, with 21 bases in between. CDR3 nucleotides: TGTGCCAGCAGTTGGGCTCACGGGGCGGGTAGGGATGAGCAGTTCTTC. This sequence encodes CASSWAHGAGRDEQFF.

This sequence joins TRBV12-5 and TRBJ2-3, with D hard to call. Trimming left V 5 bases short and J 7 bases short, with 10 bases between. Per germline, CDR1 LGHNT and CDR2 FRNRAP. This CDR3 is built from 12 residues. The CDR3 DNA reads as TGTGCTAGTGGTGAACGTGTGAATACGCAGTATTTT. Its protein product is CASGERVNTQYF. Drawing the rest from reference TRBV12-5 and TRBJ2-3, the complete variable domain is DARVTQTPRHKVTEMGQEVTMRCQPILGHNTVFWYRQTMMQGLELLAYFRNRAPLDDSGMPKDRFSAEMPDATLATLKIQPSEPRDSAVYFCASGERVNTQYFGPGTRLTVL.

The chain carries TRBV20-1 and TRBJ1-5, with D possibly matching TRBD1 (6 bases). Trimming stripped 6 bases from V and 7 bases from J, with 19 bases between. Germline CDR1 is DFQATT and CDR2 is SNEGSKA (reference sequence). This CDR3 contains 14 residues. In DNA form, the CDR3 reads TGCAGTGCCACCCCGACAGGTATCTTCCAGCCCCAGCATTTT. Translation: CSATPTGIFQPQHF.

The chain links TRBV12-3 or TRBV12-4 to TRBJ2-5; D might be TRBD2 (6 bases). V was trimmed by 10 bases and J by 5 bases, leaving 14 bases between them. The CDR3 length is 12 residues. The CDR3 is CATARAGETQYF. The CDR3 DNA follows: TGTGCCACCGCCCGGGCGGGGGAGACCCAGTACTTC.

This clonotype occurred many times. The J gene is TRBJ2-1, the V gene TRBV29-1, with TRBD1 as a possible D gene (6 bases). In germline, CDR1 is SQVTM, CDR2 ANQGSEA. This CDR3 contains 14 residues. V was shortened by 6 bases and J by 3 bases, with 15 bases between the two germline ends. CDR3 loop: CSVAGVSGYNEQFF. Written as DNA, the CDR3 is TGCAGCGTGGCAGGGGTGAGCGGCTACAATGAGCAGTTCTTC.

This clonotype was counted a few times. The V call is TRBV29-1, the J call TRBJ2-7, with 9 positions matching TRBD1. J gave up 4 bases and V 3 bases, and 7 bases lay outside the gene matches. The CDR3 is made up of 14 amino acids. Germline CDR1 SQVTM, CDR2 ANQGSEA. The CDR3, as DNA: TGCAGCGTTGAGGGGACAGGGAATGGATACGAGCAGTACTTC. It encodes CSVEGTGNGYEQYF.

This clonotype was detected only a few times. The chain carries TRBV7-4 and TRBJ2-7, with D perhaps matching TRBD1 (5 bases). CDR1 SGHVT and CDR2 SQSDAQ come from the germline V gene. Trimming removed 0 bases at V and 0 bases at J, with 9 bases between. The CDR3 is 15 residues long. The CDR3 region has the DNA TGTGCCAGCAGCTTAGCCAGGGCCAACTCCTACGAGCAGTACTTC. It encodes CASSLARANSYEQYF.

The table lists this clonotype with a count of one. The chain recombines TRBV21-1 with TRBJ2-3; the table names TRBD2, a call not compared with the DNA. TRBV21-1 is annotated as a pseudogene. The CDR3 is made up of 14 amino acids. The CDR3 region has the DNA TGTGCCAGCAGCAAGGGAGGGACACCCAATACGCGGTATTTT. Protein product: CASSKGGTPNTRYF.

This sequence joins TRBV5-1 and TRBJ2-1; TRBD1 matches 9 bases. Germline V gene sequence: CDR1 SGHRS, CDR2 YFSETQ. The CDR3 length is 14 residues. The trim removed 4 bases at V and 9 bases at J, leaving 8 bases unmatched. The chain's CDR3 is CASSRTGGMSEQFF. The CDR3 nucleotides are TGCGCCAGCAGCCGTACAGGGGGCATGAGTGAGCAGTTCTTC.

The chain carries TRBV3-1 and TRBJ1-5, with a weak D call TRBD1 (5 bases). The CDR3 loop spans 13 amino acids. V lost 4 bases and J lost 6, with 10 bases in between. CDR1 and CDR2 (germline): LGHDT, YNNKEL (reference sequence). In DNA, the CDR3 is TGTGCCAGCAGCCGGGTAGGGACTCAGCCCCAGCATTTT. Amino acid sequence: CASSRVGTQPQHF.

This rearrangement joins TRBV11-2 to TRBJ2-3; the D call may be TRBD1 or TRBD2 (6 bases each). Germline lookup yields CDR1 SGHAT and CDR2 FQNNGV. The CDR3 runs to 16 residues. V was pared by 2 bases and J by 3 bases, with 15 bases between. DNA of the CDR3: TGTGCCAGCAGCTTATCGGTGGGGGGCGATACAGATACGCAGTATTTT. Translation: CASSLSVGGDTDTQYF.

The sample holds many counts of this clonotype. The chain combines TRBV12-3 or TRBV12-4 with TRBJ2-1; the D is unclear. This CDR3 is 14 amino acids long. Trimming stripped 3 bases from V and 5 bases from J, with 11 bases between. DNA of the CDR3: TGTGCCAGCAGTTTCGGGTATGATCACAATGAGCAGTTCTTC. Translation: CASSFGYDHNEQFF.

The chain recombines TRBV5-1 with TRBJ2-2, with TRBD1 as a possible D gene (6 bases). This CDR3 has 17 residues. V was cut by 0 bases and J by 1 base, with 13 bases left in between. Germline-derived CDR1 and CDR2 are SGHRS and YFSETQ. The CDR3 DNA sequence: TGCGCCAGCAGCTTGGAACCATTGACAGGGAACACCGGGGAGCTGTTTTTT. Translated, it gives CASSLEPLTGNTGELFF. The full variable domain, with the rest looked up from reference TRBV5-1 and TRBJ2-2, is KAGVTQTPRYLIKTRGQQVTLSCSPISGHRSVSWYQQTPGQGLQFLFEYFSETQRNKGNFPGRFSGRQFSNSRSEMNVSTLELGDSALYLCASSLEPLTGNTGELFFGEGSRLTVL.

This clonotype was recorded at least ten times. The gene calls are TRBV27 and TRBJ2-7; 7 bases are a match to TRBD1. Looked up from germline, CDR1 is MNHEY and CDR2 is SMNVEV (reference sequence). This CDR3 comprises 14 residues. Germline trimming cut 6 bases from V and 0 bases from J; bases unmatched to any gene: 5. This chain's CDR3 is CASSPGTASYEQYF. The CDR3 nucleotides read TGTGCCAGCAGCCCCGGGACAGCCTCCTACGAGCAGTACTTC.

A remark on this clonotype: This may stem from a read error, because a much larger clone lies one nucleotide away. The V call is TRBV24-1, the J call TRBJ2-1; 8 positions agree with TRBD2. Germline V gene sequence: CDR1 KGHDR, CDR2 SFDVKD. The CDR3 is 14 amino acids. The chain's CDR3 is CATSTSGSYSEQFF. CDR3 bases: TGTGCCACCAGTACGAGCGGGAGCTACAGTGAGCAGTTCTTC.

The V and J genes are TRBV20-1 and TRBJ2-7; D remains ambiguous. The CDR3 covers 11 residues. Per germline, CDR1 DFQATT and CDR2 SNEGSKA (reference sequence). V lost 7 bases, J lost 5 bases, and 12 bases lay in between. Written as DNA, the CDR3 is TGCAGTGTTGTGGGGTCCAACGAGCAGTACTTC. This codes for CSVVGSNEQYF.

The chain employs TRBV25-1 and TRBJ2-4, with 7 bases lining up with TRBD1. Germline V gene lookup returns CDR1 MGHDK and CDR2 SYGVNS. V was pared by 3 bases and J by 6 bases, with 8 bases of the junction left unmatched. This CDR3 spans 15 amino acids. The CDR3 DNA sequence: TGTGCCAGCAGTGATAGACAGGGTCATACAAACATTCAGTACTTC. This gives the protein CASSDRQGHTNIQYF. The full variable domain, with the rest looked up from reference TRBV25-1 and TRBJ2-4, is EADIYQTPRYLVIGTGKKITLECSQTMGHDKMYWYQQDPGMELHLIHYSYGVNSTEKGDLSSESTVSRIRTEHFPLTLESARPSHTSQYLCASSDRQGHTNIQYFGAGTRLSVL.

The sample holds a few counts of this clonotype. The chain employs TRBV5-5 and TRBJ2-6, with D maybe TRBD1 (6 bases). There are 17 residues in the CDR3. The V end was cut by 6 bases, the J end by 1 base, with 17 bases between. Germline V CDR1 and CDR2: SGHKS, YYEKEE (reference sequence). CDR3 nucleotides: TGTGCCAGCAATCCGACAGGCCTCGATTCTGGGGCCAACGTCCTGACTTTC. Its translation is CASNPTGLDSGANVLTF.

Only a few counts were recorded for this clonotype. The chain recombines TRBV7-9 with TRBJ1-2, with TRBD1 as a possible D gene (6 bases). The V end was cut by 6 bases, the J end by 8 bases, with 19 bases between. Germline lookup yields CDR1 SEHNR and CDR2 FQNEAQ (reference sequence). The CDR3 totals 14 residues. In DNA, the CDR3 is TGTGCCAGCAGTGATGTAACAGGGTTGGAGGGCTACACCTTC. Translating it yields CASSDVTGLEGYTF.

The sample holds many counts of this clonotype. V usage is TRBV7-2 and J usage is TRBJ1-1; D might be TRBD1 (5 bases). With 5 bases removed from V and 3 bases from J, the gap between germline ends came to 13 bases. Germline assignment: CDR1 SGHTA and CDR2 FQGNSA. The CDR3 has 14 residues. CDR3 DNA sequence: TGTGCCAGCAGCCCCAGATGGGGGGACACTGAAGCTTTCTTT. Translating gives CASSPRWGDTEAFF.

The chain carries TRBV6-5 and TRBJ2-1; D might be TRBD1 (6 bases). Germline values: CDR1 MNHEY, CDR2 SVGAGI. This CDR3 region has 15 residues. The V gene lost 4 bases and the J gene lost 8 bases, with 18 bases spanning the gap. The CDR3 here is CASSFPPQGIHEQFF. In nucleotides, the CDR3 is TGTGCCAGCAGTTTCCCCCCCCAGGGGATACATGAGCAGTTCTTC.

The genes are TRBV21-1 and TRBJ2-6; TRBD2 is the table's D call and was not checked against the DNA. TRBV21-1 is tagged as a pseudogene. CDR3 length: 18 residues. This CDR3 is CASSKGRPVTNWANVLTF. CDR3 DNA sequence: TGTGCCAGCAGCAAAGGGAGGCCAGTTACAAACTGGGCCAACGTCCTGACTTTC.